These 6 T cell receptor beta chains were all obtained from the same sample, sequenced in a study of shared clonotypes between healthy human individuals. TCRdb's copy holds only in-frame clones and misses some; the assay was immunoSEQ multiplex PCR. The repertoire holds about 870,000 clones, with approximately 92% as singletons. Terminally differentiated effector memory CD45RA+ cells were left out of the naive CD8 fraction, which was CD45RO-negative and positively selected for CCR7. Material for sequencing was naive CD8+ T cells sorted from blood. These receptors were taken from a man aged 25 to 40 in good health.

This clone was seen once. The chain links TRBV6-1 to TRBJ2-7; no clear D gene. Trimming removed 8 bases at V and 9 bases at J, with 11 bases between. Germline lookup yields CDR1 MNHNS and CDR2 SASEGT. This CDR3 contains 10 residues. DNA of the CDR3: TGTGCCAGCGGGTCCGCCGGGCAGTACTTC. It yields the protein CASGSAGQYF.

The CDR3 is CASSWSGSYNEQFF. The CDR3 region has the DNA TGTGCCAGCAGTTGGTCCGGGTCCTACAATGAGCAGTTCTTC. This rearrangement joins TRBV27 to TRBJ2-1; D is unclear. This CDR3 has 14 residues. The germline gives CDR1 MNHEY, CDR2 SMNVEV (reference sequence). Trimming removed 4 bases from V and 1 base from J, with 8 bases in between.

This chain uses TRBV28 with TRBJ2-6; perhaps TRBD1 as D (6 bases). Germline CDR1 and CDR2: MDHEN and SYDVKM. V shed 4 bases and J shed 0 bases, with 10 bases lying between them. The CDR3 totals 16 residues. The CDR3 sequence: CASSSPTGSGANVLTF. The CDR3 DNA reads TGTGCCAGCAGTTCGCCGACAGGCTCTGGGGCCAACGTCCTGACTTTC.

Points on this clone: A junction boundary mismatches the germline segment, possibly from a read error. J is TRBJ2-4 and V is TRBV28; D remains unclear. The V gene's germline CDR1 is MDHEN and CDR2 SYDVKM. This CDR3 has 11 amino acids. This CDR3 is CASSLGRVPDF. The CDR3 DNA reads TGTGCCAGCAGTCTCGGCCGTGTTCCGGACTTC.

This chain joins TRBV18 and TRBJ2-3, with 7 bases lining up with TRBD1. CDR3 size: 16 residues. CDR1 is KGHSH, CDR2 LQKENI, per germline. V lost 6 bases, J lost 2 bases, and 11 bases stayed unmatched. This chain's CDR3 is CASSPGDSYFTDTQYF. CDR3 in DNA: TGTGCCAGCTCGCCTGGGGACAGCTACTTCACAGATACGCAGTATTTT. Full variable domain (rest looked up from reference TRBV18 and TRBJ2-3): NAGVMQNPRHLVRRRGQEARLRCSPMKGHSHVYWYRQLPEEGLKFMVYLQKENIIDESGMPKERFSAEFPKEGPSILRIQQVVRGDSAAYFCASSPGDSYFTDTQYFGPGTRLTVL.

The chain links TRBV19 to TRBJ2-7, with D perhaps TRBD1 or TRBD2 (6 bases each). V was pared by 3 bases and J by 0 bases, with 9 bases between. The CDR3 has 14 residues. Germline CDR1 is LNHDA and CDR2 is SQIVND (reference sequence). The CDR3 region has the DNA TGTGCCAGTAGTATCGGGGGCATCTCCTACGAGCAGTACTTC. It encodes CASSIGGISYEQYF.